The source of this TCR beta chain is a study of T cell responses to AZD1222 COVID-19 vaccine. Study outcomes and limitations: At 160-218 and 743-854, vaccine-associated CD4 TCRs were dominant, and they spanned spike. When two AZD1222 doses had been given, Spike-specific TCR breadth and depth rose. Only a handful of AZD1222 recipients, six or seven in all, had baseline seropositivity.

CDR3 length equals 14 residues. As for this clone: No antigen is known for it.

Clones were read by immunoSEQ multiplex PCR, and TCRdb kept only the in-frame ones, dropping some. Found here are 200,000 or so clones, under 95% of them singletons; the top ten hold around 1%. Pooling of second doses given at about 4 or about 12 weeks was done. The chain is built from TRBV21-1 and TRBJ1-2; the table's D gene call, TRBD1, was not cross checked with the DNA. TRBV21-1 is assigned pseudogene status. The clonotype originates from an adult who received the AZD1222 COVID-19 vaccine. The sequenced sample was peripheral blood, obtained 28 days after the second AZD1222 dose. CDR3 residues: CASSNGQGSVGYTF. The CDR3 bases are TGTGCCAGCAGCAATGGACAGGGGTCCGTCGGCTACACCTTC.